This TCR beta chain was retrieved from a study of immune evolution from preneoplasia to lung adenocarcinoma. V lost 0 bases to trimming and J lost 4 bases, with 10 bases between them. The CDR3 sequence is 15 residues long. Germline assignment: CDR1 LGHNA and CDR2 YSLEER. Method: immunoSEQ multiplex PCR; TCRdb's copy keeps in-frame clones and lacks some. This sample has more than 4,000 clones, with 77% found just once. Histologic diagnosis was independently verified by two lung pathologists. J is TRBJ1-5 and V is TRBV4-3, with D tentatively TRBD1 (6 bases). Material: FFPE adjacent normal lung tissue. This TCR came from a person aged 55-80 years with lung adenocarcinoma. CDR3 region: CASSQEWTDNQPQHF. As DNA, the CDR3 is TGCGCCAGCAGCCAAGAGTGGACAGATAATCAGCCCCAGCATTTT.